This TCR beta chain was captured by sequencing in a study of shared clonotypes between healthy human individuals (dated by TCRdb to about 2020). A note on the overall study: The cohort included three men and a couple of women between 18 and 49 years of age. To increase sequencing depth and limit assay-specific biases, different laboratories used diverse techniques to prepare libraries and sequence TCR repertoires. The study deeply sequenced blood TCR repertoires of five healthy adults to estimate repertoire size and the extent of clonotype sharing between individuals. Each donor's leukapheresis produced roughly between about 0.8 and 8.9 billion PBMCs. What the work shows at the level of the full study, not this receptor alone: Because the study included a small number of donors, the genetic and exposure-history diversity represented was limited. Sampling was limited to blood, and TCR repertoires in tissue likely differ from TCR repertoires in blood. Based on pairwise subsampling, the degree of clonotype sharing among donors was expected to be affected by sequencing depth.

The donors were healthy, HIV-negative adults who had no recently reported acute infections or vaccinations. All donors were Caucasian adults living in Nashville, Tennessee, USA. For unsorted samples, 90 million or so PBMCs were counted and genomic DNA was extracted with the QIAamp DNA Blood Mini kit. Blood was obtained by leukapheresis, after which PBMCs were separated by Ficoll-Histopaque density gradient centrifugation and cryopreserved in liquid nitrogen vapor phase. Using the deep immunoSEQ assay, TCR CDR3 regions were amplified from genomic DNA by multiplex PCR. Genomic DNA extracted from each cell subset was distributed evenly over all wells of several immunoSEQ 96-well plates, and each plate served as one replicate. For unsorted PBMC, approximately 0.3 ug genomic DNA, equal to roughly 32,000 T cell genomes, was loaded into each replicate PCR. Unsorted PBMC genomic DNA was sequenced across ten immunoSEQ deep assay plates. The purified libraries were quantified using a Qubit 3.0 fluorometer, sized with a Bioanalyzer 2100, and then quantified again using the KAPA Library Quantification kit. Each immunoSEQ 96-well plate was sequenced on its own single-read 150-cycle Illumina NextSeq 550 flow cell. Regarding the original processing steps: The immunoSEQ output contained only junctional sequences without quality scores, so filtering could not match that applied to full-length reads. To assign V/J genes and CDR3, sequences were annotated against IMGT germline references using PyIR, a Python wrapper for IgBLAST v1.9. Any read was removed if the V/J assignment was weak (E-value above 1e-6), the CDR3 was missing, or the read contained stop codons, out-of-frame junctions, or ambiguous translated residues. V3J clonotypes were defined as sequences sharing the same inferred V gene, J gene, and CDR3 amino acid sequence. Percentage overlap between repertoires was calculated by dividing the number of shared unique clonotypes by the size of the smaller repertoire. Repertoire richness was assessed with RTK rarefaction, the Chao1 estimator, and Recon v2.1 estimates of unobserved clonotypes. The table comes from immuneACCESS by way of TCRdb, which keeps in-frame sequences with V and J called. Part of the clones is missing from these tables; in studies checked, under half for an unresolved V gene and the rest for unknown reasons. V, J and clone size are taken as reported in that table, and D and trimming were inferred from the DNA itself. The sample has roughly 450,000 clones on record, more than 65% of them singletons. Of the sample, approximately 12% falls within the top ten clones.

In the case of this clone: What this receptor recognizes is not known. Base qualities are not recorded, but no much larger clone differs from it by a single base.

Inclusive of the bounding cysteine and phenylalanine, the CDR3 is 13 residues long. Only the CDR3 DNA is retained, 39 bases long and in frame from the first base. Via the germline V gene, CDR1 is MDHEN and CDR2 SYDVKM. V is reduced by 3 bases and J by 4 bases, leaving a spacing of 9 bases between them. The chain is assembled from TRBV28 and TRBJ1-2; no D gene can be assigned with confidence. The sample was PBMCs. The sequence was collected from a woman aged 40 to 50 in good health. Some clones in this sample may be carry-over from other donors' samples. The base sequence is TGTGCCAGCAGTTTCGGAGCCTTCTATGGCTACACCTTC. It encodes CASSFGAFYGYTF.